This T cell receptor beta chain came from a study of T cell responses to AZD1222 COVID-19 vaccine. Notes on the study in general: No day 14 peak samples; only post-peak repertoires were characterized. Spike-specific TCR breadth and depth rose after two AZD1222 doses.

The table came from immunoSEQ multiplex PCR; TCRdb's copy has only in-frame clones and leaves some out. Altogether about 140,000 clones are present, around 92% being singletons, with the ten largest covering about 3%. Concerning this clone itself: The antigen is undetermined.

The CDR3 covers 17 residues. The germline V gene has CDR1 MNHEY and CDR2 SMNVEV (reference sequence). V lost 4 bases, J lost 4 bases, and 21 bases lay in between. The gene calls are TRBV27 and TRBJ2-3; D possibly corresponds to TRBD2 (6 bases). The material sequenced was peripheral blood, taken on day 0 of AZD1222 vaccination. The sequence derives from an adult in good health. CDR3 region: CASSSSAGTPNPDTQYF. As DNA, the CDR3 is TGTGCCAGCAGTTCGTCAGCCGGGACTCCAAACCCAGATACGCAGTATTTT.